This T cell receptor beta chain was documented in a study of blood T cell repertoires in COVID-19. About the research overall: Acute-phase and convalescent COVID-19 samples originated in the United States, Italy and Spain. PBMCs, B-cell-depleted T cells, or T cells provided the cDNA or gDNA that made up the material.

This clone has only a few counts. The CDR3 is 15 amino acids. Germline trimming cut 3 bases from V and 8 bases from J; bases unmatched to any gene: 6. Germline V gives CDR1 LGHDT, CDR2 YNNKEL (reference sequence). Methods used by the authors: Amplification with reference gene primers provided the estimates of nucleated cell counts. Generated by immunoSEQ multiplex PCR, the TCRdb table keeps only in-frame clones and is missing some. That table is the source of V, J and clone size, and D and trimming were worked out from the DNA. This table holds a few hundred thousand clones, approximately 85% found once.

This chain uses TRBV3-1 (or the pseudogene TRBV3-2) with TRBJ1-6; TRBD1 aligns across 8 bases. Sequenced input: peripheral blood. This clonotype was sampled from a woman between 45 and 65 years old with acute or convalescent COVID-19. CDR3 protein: CASSHLDREYSPLHF. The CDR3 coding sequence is TGTGCCAGCAGCCACCTGGACAGGGAGTATTCACCCCTCCACTTT.